What follows are 3 T cell receptor beta chains derived from one specimen sequenced in a study of T cell repertoires in ileal Crohn's disease. Libraries were prepared by immunoSEQ multiplex PCR; TCRdb keeps only in-frame clonotypes and omits some of them. The sample holds approximately 27,000 clones, about 81% seen once. Sequenced material: ileal tissue. These TCRs come from an adult with Crohn's disease.

V and J are TRBV5-6 and TRBJ2-1; D is ambiguous. CDR3 length equals 12 residues. V lost 1 base and J 4 bases, leaving 3 bases between the germline ends. In germline, CDR1 is SGHDT, CDR2 YYEEEE. In DNA, the CDR3 is TGTGCCAGCAGCTTGTATTACAATGAGCAGTTCTTC. Translation gives CASSLYYNEQFF.

The genes are TRBV7-9 and TRBJ1-2; 7 bases fit TRBD1. Losses at the gene ends were 4 bases for V and 8 bases for J; bases not matched to a gene: 7. The CDR3 runs to 13 residues. Germline V gene sequence: CDR1 SEHNR, CDR2 FQNEAQ (reference sequence). The CDR3 DNA follows: TGTGCCAGCAGCTATGACAGGGACCAGGGCTACACCTTC. This encodes CASSYDRDQGYTF.

The chain couples TRBV19 to TRBJ2-2; perhaps TRBD1 as D (7 bases). The CDR3 loop spans 15 amino acids. Trimming removed 3 bases from V and 5 bases from J, with 13 bases in between. Per germline, CDR1 LNHDA and CDR2 SQIVND (reference sequence). CDR3 nucleotides: TGTGCCAGTAGTATGAGGGCAGGGGGGACCGGGGAGCTGTTTTTT. Its protein product is CASSMRAGGTGELFF.